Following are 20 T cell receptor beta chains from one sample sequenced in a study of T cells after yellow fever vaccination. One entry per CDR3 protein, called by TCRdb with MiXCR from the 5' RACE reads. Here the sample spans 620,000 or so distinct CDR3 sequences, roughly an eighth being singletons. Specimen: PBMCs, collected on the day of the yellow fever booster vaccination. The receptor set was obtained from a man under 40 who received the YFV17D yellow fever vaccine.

The CDR3 bases are TGCAGCGCAACGACAGGGGTCGGCGAGCAGTACTTC. This encodes CSATTGVGEQYF. This rearrangement joins TRBV29-1 to TRBJ2-7, with TRBD1 matching over 8 bases. V dropped 7 bases and J dropped 6; count of bases not matched to a gene: 8. Germline V gives CDR1 SQVTM, CDR2 ANQGSEA. This CDR3 contains 12 residues.

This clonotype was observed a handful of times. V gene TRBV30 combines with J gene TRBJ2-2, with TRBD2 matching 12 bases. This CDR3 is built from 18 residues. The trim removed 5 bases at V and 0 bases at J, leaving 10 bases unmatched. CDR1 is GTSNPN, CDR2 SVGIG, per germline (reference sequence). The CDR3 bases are TGTGCCTGGCTTCTTTCCCGACTAGCGGGGGCGAACACCGGGGAGCTGTTTTTT. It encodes CAWLLSRLAGANTGELFF.

The CDR3 here is CSVDGTGMGNEQFF. Written as DNA, the CDR3 is TGCAGCGTTGACGGGACAGGGATGGGCAATGAGCAGTTCTTC. The chain links TRBV29-1 to TRBJ2-1; 9 nucleotides match TRBD1. The CDR3 runs to 14 residues. Germline V CDR1 and CDR2: SQVTM, ANQGSEA. J was trimmed by 6 bases and V by 3 bases; bases with no gene match: 6.

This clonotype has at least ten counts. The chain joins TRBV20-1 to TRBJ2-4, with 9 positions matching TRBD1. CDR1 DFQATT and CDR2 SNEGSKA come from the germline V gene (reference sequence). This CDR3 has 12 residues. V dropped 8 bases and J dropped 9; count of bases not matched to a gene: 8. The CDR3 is CSTTLDRGIQYF. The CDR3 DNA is TGCAGTACCACACTGGACAGGGGCATTCAGTACTTC.

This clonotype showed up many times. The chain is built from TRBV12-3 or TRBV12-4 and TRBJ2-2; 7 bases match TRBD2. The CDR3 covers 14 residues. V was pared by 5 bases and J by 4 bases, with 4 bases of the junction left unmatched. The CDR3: CASSVSGPTGELFF. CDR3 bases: TGTGCCAGCAGTGTTAGCGGGCCCACCGGGGAGCTGTTTTTT.

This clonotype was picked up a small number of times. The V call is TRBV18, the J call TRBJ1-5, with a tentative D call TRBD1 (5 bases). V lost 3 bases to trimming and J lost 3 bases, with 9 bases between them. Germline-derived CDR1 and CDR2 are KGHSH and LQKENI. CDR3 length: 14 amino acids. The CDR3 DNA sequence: TGTGCCAGCTCACCGGGGGTAAACAATCAGCCCCAGCATTTT. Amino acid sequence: CASSPGVNNQPQHF.

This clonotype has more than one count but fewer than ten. CDR3 sequence reads: CASSLGVREEAFF. The CDR3 coding sequence is TGTGCCAGCAGCTTAGGTGTGAGGGAAGAAGCTTTCTTT. J is TRBJ1-1 and V is TRBV7-2, with no clear D. This CDR3 has 13 residues. Trimming cost V 1 base and J 8 bases, with 11 bases left between them. Germline V lookup: CDR1 SGHTA, CDR2 FQGNSA.

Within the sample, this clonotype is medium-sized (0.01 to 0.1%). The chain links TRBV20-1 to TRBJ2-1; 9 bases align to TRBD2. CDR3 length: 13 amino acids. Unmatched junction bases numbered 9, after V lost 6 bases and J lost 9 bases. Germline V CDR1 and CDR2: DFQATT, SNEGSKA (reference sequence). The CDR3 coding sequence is TGCAGTGCGGGACTAGCCCGACCGGGTGAGCAGTTCTTC. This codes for CSAGLARPGEQFF.

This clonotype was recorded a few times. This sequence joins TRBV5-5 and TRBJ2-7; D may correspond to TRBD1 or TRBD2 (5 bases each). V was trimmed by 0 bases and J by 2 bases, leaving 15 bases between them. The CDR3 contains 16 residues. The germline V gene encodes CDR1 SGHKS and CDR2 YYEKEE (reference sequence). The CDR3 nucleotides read TGTGCCAGCAGCTTGGTGTGGGACCCAAGGGCCTACGAGCAGTACTTC. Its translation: CASSLVWDPRAYEQYF.

In DNA form, the CDR3 reads TGCAGTGCTTTCCCGGGGCCACAGAATGAGCAGTTCTTC. Residues: CSAFPGPQNEQFF. The V and J genes are TRBV20-1 and TRBJ2-1; D may be TRBD1 or TRBD2 (5 bases each). This CDR3 contains 13 residues. The V gene lost 5 bases and the J gene lost 7 bases, with 15 bases spanning the gap. Germline V gene lookup returns CDR1 DFQATT and CDR2 SNEGSKA (reference sequence).

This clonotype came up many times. The CDR3 protein is CASGQSNEQFF. In nucleotides, the CDR3 is TGTGCCAGCGGGCAATCTAATGAGCAGTTCTTC. This chain uses TRBV12-3 or TRBV12-4 with TRBJ2-1; D unclear. V was shortened by 8 bases and J by 7 bases, with 9 bases between the two germline ends. The CDR3 is 11 amino acids.

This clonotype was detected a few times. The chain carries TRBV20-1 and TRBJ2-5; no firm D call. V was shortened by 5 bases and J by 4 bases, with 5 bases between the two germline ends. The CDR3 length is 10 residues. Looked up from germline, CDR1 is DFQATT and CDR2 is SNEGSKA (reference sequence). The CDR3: CSAGVETQYF. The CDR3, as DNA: TGCAGTGCTGGGGTAGAGACCCAGTACTTC.

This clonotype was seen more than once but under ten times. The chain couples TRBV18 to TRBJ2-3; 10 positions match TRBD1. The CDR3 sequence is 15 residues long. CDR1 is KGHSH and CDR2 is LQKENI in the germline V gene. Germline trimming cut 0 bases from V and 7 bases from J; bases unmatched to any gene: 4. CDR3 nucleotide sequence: TGTGCCAGCTCACCACCGGAGACAGGGGGCTATACGCAGTATTTT. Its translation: CASSPPETGGYTQYF.

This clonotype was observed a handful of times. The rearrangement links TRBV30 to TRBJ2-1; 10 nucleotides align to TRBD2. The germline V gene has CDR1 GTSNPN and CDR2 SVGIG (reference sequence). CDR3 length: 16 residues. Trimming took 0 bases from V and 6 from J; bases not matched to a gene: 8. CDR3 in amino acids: CAWSVRGLASFNEQFF. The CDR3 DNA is TGTGCCTGGAGTGTAAGGGGACTAGCGAGTTTCAATGAGCAGTTCTTC.

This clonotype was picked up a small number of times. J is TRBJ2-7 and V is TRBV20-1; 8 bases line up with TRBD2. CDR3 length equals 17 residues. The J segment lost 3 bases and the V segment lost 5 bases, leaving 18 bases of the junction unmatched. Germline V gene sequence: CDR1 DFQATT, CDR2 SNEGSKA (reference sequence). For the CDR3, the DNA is TGCAGTGCTGGGAACCCACTAGGAGCGGGAGTTAGCTACGAGCAGTACTTC. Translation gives CSAGNPLGAGVSYEQYF.

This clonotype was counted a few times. CDR3 coding DNA: TGTGCCAGCTCACCCCTGGGGGGGCGGATAAGCTCCTACAATGAGCAGTTCTTC. It translates to CASSPLGGRISSYNEQFF. This rearrangement joins TRBV6-2 or TRBV6-3 to TRBJ2-1; possibly TRBD2 for D (7 bases). The CDR3 length is 18 residues. Germline V CDR1 and CDR2: MNHEY, SVGEGT. Trimming stripped 8 bases from V and 0 bases from J, with 23 bases between.

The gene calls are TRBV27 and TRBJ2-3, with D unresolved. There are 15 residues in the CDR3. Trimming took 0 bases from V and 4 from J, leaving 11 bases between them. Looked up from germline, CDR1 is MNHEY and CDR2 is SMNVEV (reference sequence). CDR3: CASSLSSAPSDTQYF. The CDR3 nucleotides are TGTGCCAGCAGTTTATCGAGTGCCCCTTCAGATACGCAGTATTTT.

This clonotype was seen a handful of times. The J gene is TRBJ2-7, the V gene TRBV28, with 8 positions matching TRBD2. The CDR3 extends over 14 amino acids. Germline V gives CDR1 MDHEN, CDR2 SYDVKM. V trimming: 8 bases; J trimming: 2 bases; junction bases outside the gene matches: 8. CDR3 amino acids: CASQWISGTYEQYF. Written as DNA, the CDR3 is TGTGCCAGCCAGTGGATTAGCGGGACCTACGAGCAGTACTTC.

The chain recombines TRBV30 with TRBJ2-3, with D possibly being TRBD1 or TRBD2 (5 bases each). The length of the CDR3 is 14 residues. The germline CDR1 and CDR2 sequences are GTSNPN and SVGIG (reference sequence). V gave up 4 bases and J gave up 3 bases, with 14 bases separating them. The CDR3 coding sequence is TGTGCCTGGAACCACGGGACGGGGACAGATACGCAGTATTTT. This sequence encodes CAWNHGTGTDTQYF.

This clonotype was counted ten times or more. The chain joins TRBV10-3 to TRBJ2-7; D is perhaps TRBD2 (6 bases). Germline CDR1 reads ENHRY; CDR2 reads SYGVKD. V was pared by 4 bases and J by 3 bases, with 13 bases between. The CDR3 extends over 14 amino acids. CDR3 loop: CAISGGGGHYEQYF. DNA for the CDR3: TGTGCCATCAGTGGGGGCGGAGGGCACTACGAGCAGTACTTC.